This T cell receptor beta chain was found in a study of blood T cell repertoires in COVID-19. Study overall: The United States, Italy and Spain supplied acute and convalescent COVID-19 samples.

CDR3 length: 15 amino acids. Germline values: CDR1 MDHEN, CDR2 SYDVKM. Trimming took off 5 bases at V and 0 bases at J, with 12 bases between the two ends. Profiled with immunoSEQ multiplex PCR; TCRdb holds only in-frame clones, not every one. This sample has hundreds of thousands of clones, with roughly nine tenths found just once. The chain links TRBV28 to TRBJ2-3, with D possibly matching TRBD1 (5 bases). The sequencing input was PBMCs or T cells enriched from blood (not recorded which). This TCR came from a woman aged 60-70 years who had recovered from COVID-19. The CDR3 DNA follows: TGTGCCAGCAGTATCACAGGTGCGAGCACAGATACGCAGTATTTT. It is translated as CASSITGASTDTQYF.